The clone carrying this T cell receptor (beta chain) was counted between two and nine times. Antigen specificity is unknown. The entry originates in a study of beta chain features in type 1 diabetes. Study results and limitations: A definitive answer on HLA type influencing TCRB rearrangement was not reached here. A possible short-template PCR bias applies equally to patients and controls.

V was pared by 1 base and J by 2 bases, with 1 base of the junction left unmatched. The germline V gene encodes CDR1 SGDLS and CDR2 YYNGEE. The CDR3 extends over 15 amino acids. Sorting based on CD45RO/CCR7/CD25/CD127/CD95/CD27 separated CD4+ naive, central memory, regulatory and stem cell-like memory cells. Reverse transcribing all isolated RNA meant expressed TCRB transcripts were sequenced. Around 3.8 million reads per sample were averaged for naive, central memory and regulatory samples. Measured with immunoSEQ multiplex PCR; TCRdb has only the in-frame clones, and not every one. Of roughly 370,000 clones in the sample, approximately 13% were seen once.

The sequencing sample was made of naive CD4+ T cells from blood. The V call is TRBV9, the J call TRBJ2-1, with 9 bases fitting TRBD1. The origin of this receptor is a man aged 25-40 years in good health. CDR3 sequence (DNA): TGTGCCAGCAGCGTAACAGGGGGCGCCTACAATGAGCAGTTCTTC. It codes for CASSVTGGAYNEQFF.